Described below is a single TCR beta chain sequence and its context. Its antigen remains unknown. Mismatch with germline at one junction end may stem from a read error. Despite likely unrecorded immune exposures, the donors were nominally healthy at the time of sampling. The data belong to a study of cytomegalovirus exposure and HLA in healthy donors. Findings and caveats of the study: When presence/absence was analysed, sequencing depth was taken to be roughly uniform across donors. TCR beta V segments were, for the most part, productive about 87% or about 30% of the time in an earlier analysis.

CDR3 length equals 14 residues. Germline loops: CDR1 SGHDT, CDR2 YYEEEE. PCR used 60 Vbeta primers and 13 Jbeta primers. Method: immunoSEQ multiplex PCR; TCRdb's copy keeps in-frame clones and lacks some. The sample has about 140,000 clones; approximately 71% are singletons. Sequencing was performed on PBMCs. The clonotype comes from a man under 40 in good health and CMV-seropositive. The chain joins TRBV5-6 to TRBJ1-5, with D perhaps TRBD1 (6 bases). The DNA of the CDR3 is TGTGCCGGCAGCTTGTGGCAGGGGTATCAGCCCCAGCATTTT. It codes for CAGSLWQGYQPQHF.